These T cell receptor beta chains were read from a single sample in a study of shared clonotypes between healthy human individuals. Sequencing used immunoSEQ multiplex PCR; TCRdb keeps in-frame clones, though not all of them. The sample holds approximately 1.9 million clones, 90% to 95% seen once. The source material was naive CD8+ T cells from PBMCs. These TCRs come from a man aged 18 to 29 in good health. Some clones in this sample may be carry-over from other donors' samples. Each CDR3 is given with its conserved first and last residue. Only some rows state a clone size, as once, few, many or a class for expanded clones.

CDR3	V	J	size
CASRLAGETYEQYF	TRBV28	TRBJ2-7	.
CASSSRVRDSSTDTQYF	TRBV9	TRBJ2-3	.
CASSLGARVGYTF	TRBV28	TRBJ1-2	.
CASSSTPHGQETQYF	TRBV27	TRBJ2-5	.
CASSAGLAAYEQYF	TRBV5-1	TRBJ2-7	.
CASSSWTGAYEQYF	TRBV28	TRBJ2-7	.
CASSGSRLQETQYF	TRBV14	TRBJ2-5	.
CASSVEGLYNEQFF	TRBV9	TRBJ2-1	.
CASDRLPRQENQPQHF	TRBV19	TRBJ1-5	.
CASSQDLASYSYEQYF	TRBV4-3	TRBJ2-7	.
CAWSGLVGYTF	TRBV30	TRBJ1-2	.
CASSRSPHYGYTF	TRBV2	TRBJ1-2	few
CASSKSPSTDTQYF	TRBV9	TRBJ2-3	.
CASSTRTDTQYF	TRBV27	TRBJ2-3	once